This T cell receptor beta chain stems from a study of T cell responses to AZD1222 COVID-19 vaccine. Whole-study findings and limits: The donor cohort was predominantly white British with a female majority, and clonal diversity may have been underestimated. Repertoire sampling occurred only after the peak T cell response. Across spike, vaccine-associated CD4 TCRs were found, dominant at 160-218 and 743-854. Among those given AZD1222, only five to seven were seropositive at baseline.

CDR1 and CDR2 (germline): SGDLS, YYNGEE. The ends were cut back, 3 bases at V and 4 bases at J, with 17 bases in the middle. The CDR3 loop spans 17 amino acids. In regard to this clone: Its antigen is not identified.

Produced via immunoSEQ multiplex PCR; TCRdb's table is partial and in-frame only. Of approximately 180,000 clones in the sample, about 90% were seen once. Sequencing used peripheral blood, obtained on day 0 of AZD1222 vaccination. This receptor was taken from an adult in good health. The chain joins TRBV9 to TRBJ1-6; possibly TRBD1 for D (6 bases). CDR3 protein: CASSGREGVVYNSPLHF. The CDR3 DNA follows: TGTGCCAGCAGCGGAAGGGAGGGGGTCGTTTATAATTCACCCCTCCACTTT.